This TCR beta chain appears in the sequencing data of a study of vaccination effects on CD4 cells after COVID-19. Study-level information: Samples were taken post-vaccine, and their median timing was 72 days after the second dose. Study conclusions and caveats: Clones that were induced by infection or by vaccine showed marked contraction late after vaccination.

Before sequencing took place, the ViraFEST assay used viral peptide pools to expand antigen-specific CD4+ T cells. Following 10 days of culture, CD4+ T cells were isolated. The cohort was immunized with two doses of either the BNT162b2 or mRNA-1273 vaccine. TCRdb's copy holds only in-frame clones and misses some; the assay was immunoSEQ multiplex PCR. The sample has tens of thousands of clones, 55% to 85% seen once; the top ten hold around 1.3%. A remark on this clone: Its antigen remains unknown.

This receptor was identified in a human donor who received a COVID-19 vaccine. The sample here was CD4+ T cells from PBMCs cultured with HCoV-229E spike peptides, taken after COVID-19 vaccination.

CDR3 nucleotides: TGTGCCAGCGCCCGGTTTGGGGGTAGCAATCAGCCCCAGCATTTT. Translation gives CASARFGGSNQPQHF. This chain joins TRBV6-6 and TRBJ1-5; D perhaps matches TRBD1 (5 bases). Per germline, CDR1 MNHNY and CDR2 SVGAGI (reference sequence). The CDR3 has 15 residues. Deletions cut 8 bases from V and 0 bases from J, with 14 bases between.